The 4 T cell receptor beta chains in this list originate from one sample, sequenced in a study of shared clonotypes between healthy human individuals. Measured with immunoSEQ multiplex PCR; TCRdb has only the in-frame clones, and not every one. There are roughly 1,800,000 clones in the sample; approximately 94% occur only once, and 1.2% lies in the top ten. CD45RO-negative, CCR7-selected cells formed the naive CD8 fraction, which excluded terminally differentiated effector memory CD45RA+ cells. Material for sequencing was naive CD8+ T cells sorted from blood. The receptor source for this set is a man aged 18-30 years in good health.

The chain carries TRBV7-6 and TRBJ1-1; 8 bases map to TRBD1. Germline assignment: CDR1 SGHVS and CDR2 FNYEAQ. The CDR3 has 15 residues. The junction had 9 bases not matched to a gene; V was cut back by 7 bases and J by 2 bases. CDR3 in amino acids: CASTDSGGGNTEAFF. DNA of the CDR3: TGTGCCAGCACCGATTCAGGGGGCGGCAACACTGAAGCTTTCTTT.

This clone appeared a single time. The chain is built from TRBV29-1 and TRBJ1-1; D unresolved. Germline CDR1 is SQVTM and CDR2 is ANQGSEA. The CDR3 has 11 amino acids. Deletions cut 2 bases from V and 12 bases from J, with 13 bases between. The CDR3 nucleotides read TGCAGCGTTGAAAAAACGGCAAGGTCTTTCTTT. Amino acid sequence: CSVEKTARSFF.

This clone has just one count. DNA of the CDR3: TGTGCCAGCAGCTTGGGACTAGCGGGAGTAAATGAGCAGTTCTTC. Translating gives CASSLGLAGVNEQFF. This chain links TRBV5-4 with TRBJ2-1, with 12 bases aligning to TRBD2. Germline V gene lookup returns CDR1 SGHNT and CDR2 YYREEE (reference sequence). With 0 bases clipped from V and 7 bases from J, the junction kept 2 bases outside the gene matches. The CDR3 totals 15 residues. Complete variable domain (other parts from reference TRBV5-4 and TRBJ2-1): ETGVTQSPTHLIKTRGQQVTLRCSSQSGHNTVSWYQQALGQGPQFIFQYYREEENGRGNFPPRFSGLQFPNYSSELNVNALELDDSALYLCASSLGLAGVNEQFFGPGTRLTVL.

The rearrangement uses TRBV7-9 and TRBJ2-2; 12 nucleotides line up with TRBD2. The germline CDR1 and CDR2 sequences are SEHNR and FQNEAQ (reference sequence). J lost 5 bases, V lost 5 bases, and 6 bases had no gene match. This CDR3 has 16 residues. The CDR3 sequence: CASSTRTSGITGELFF. The DNA for the CDR3 is TGTGCCAGCAGCACAAGGACTAGCGGGATAACCGGGGAGCTGTTTTTT.